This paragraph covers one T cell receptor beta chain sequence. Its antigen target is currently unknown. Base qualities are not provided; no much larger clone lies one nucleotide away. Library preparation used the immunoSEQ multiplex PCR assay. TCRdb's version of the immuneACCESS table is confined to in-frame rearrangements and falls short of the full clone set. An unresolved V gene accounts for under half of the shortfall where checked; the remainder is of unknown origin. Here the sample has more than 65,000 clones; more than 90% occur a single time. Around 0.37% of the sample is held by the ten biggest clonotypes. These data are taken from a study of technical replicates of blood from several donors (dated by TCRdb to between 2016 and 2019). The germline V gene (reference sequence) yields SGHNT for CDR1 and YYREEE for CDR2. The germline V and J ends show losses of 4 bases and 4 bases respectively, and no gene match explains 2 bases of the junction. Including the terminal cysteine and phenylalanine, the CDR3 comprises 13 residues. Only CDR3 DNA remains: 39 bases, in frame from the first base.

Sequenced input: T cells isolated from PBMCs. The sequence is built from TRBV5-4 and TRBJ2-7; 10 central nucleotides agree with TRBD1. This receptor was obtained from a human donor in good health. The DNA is TGTGCCAGCAGCGGGGACAGGGGATACGAGCAGTACTTC. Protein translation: CASSGDRGYEQYF.